At least ten counts were recorded for the clone carrying this TCR beta chain. The data derive from a study of blood T cells in healthy people across ages. Alongside a J-beta primer mix, a sample-barcoded 5' primer served in a second PCR lasting about 7 to 12 cycles. MiXCR, applied by TCRdb to the 5' RACE reads, yields one record per CDR3 protein. Seen here are fewer than 900,000 distinct CDR3 sequences, under 40% observed once, and the top ten hold over 10%. Between the trimmed V and J ends, which lost 2 bases and 5 bases, there was a span of 7 bases. The CDR3 contains 13 residues. The germline CDR1 and CDR2 sequences are SGHTA and FQGNSA.

The V gene is TRBV7-2, the J gene TRBJ2-1, with no clear D. Sequenced: blood. This clonotype was obtained from a young man in good health. In nucleotides, the CDR3 is TGTGCCAGCAGCTTATTAAACAACAATGAGCAGTTCTTC. Amino acids: CASSLLNNNEQFF.